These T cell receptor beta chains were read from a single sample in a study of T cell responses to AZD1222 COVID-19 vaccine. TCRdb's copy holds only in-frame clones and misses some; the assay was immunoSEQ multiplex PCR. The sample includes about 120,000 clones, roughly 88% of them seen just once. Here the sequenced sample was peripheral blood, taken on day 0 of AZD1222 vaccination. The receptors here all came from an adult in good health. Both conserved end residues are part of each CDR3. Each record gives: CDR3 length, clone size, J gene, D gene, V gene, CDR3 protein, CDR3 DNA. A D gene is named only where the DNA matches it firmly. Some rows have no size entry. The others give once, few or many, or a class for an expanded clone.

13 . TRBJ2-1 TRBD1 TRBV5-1 CASSWGTVNRQFF TGCGCCAGCAGCTGGGGGACAGTCAATAGGCAGTTCTTC
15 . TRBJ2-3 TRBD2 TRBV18 CASSRSGGPTDTQYF TGTGCCAGCTCACGTTCGGGGGGGCCGACAGATACGCAGTATTTT
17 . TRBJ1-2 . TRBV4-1 CASSQGTKSRGGYGYTF TGCGCCAGCAGCCAAGGGACTAAGTCTCGCGGGGGCTATGGCTACACCTTC
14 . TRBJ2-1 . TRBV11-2 CASSLGRGGNEQFF TGTGCCAGCAGCTTAGGTCGAGGGGGCAATGAGCAGTTCTTC
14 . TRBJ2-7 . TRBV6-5 CASSAPGGTYEQYF TGTGCCAGCAGCGCGCCAGGAGGAACCTACGAGCAGTACTTC
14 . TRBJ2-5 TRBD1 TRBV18 CASSAQGSQETQYF TGTGCCAGCTCAGCACAGGGGTCCCAAGAGACCCAGTACTTC
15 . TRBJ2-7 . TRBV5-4 CASSFIDGGGNEQYF TGTGCCAGCAGCTTTATTGATGGAGGGGGAAACGAGCAGTACTTC
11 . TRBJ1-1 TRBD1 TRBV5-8 CASGRDSRPFF TGTGCCAGCGGTAGGGACAGTAGACCTTTCTTT
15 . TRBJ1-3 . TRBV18 CASSSQTVLGNTIYF TGTGCCAGCTCATCTCAGACAGTGCTGGGAAACACCATATATTTT
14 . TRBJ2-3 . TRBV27 CASGGGFLTDTQYF TGTGCCAGCGGAGGTGGTTTCCTTACAGATACGCAGTATTTT
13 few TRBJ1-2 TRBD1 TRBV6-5 CASSRYRGYGYTF TGTGCCAGCTCCAGATACAGGGGCTATGGCTACACCTTC
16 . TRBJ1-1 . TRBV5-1 CASSSTLGGLVTEAFF TGCGCCAGCAGCTCAACTCTAGGAGGTTTGGTCACTGAAGCTTTCTTT
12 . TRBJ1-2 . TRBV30 CAWSATGQGYTF TGTGCCTGGAGCGCCACGGGTCAAGGCTACACCTTC
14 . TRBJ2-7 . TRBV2 CASSEGRGFDEQYF TGTGCCAGCAGTGAAGGTCGAGGGTTTGACGAGCAGTACTTC
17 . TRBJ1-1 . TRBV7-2 CASSFTGFLRGNTEAFF TGTGCCAGCAGCTTTACGGGCTTCTTGAGGGGGAACACTGAAGCTTTCTTT
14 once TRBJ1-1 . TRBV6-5 CASSYSSRAPEAFF TGTGCCAGCAGTTACTCCTCAAGGGCGCCTGAAGCTTTCTTT
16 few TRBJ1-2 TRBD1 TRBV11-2 CASSSERTGGYYGYTF TGTGCCAGCAGCTCCGAAAGGACAGGGGGGTACTATGGCTACACCTTC
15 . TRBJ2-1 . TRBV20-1 CSASPRLLVYNEQFF TGCAGTGCTAGTCCCCGTCTTTTAGTCTACAATGAGCAGTTCTTC
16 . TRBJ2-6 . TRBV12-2 CASRWGASTGANVLTF TGTGCAAGTCGCTGGGGCGCCAGCACTGGGGCCAACGTCCTGACTTTC
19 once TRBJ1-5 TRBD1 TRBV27 CASSPTPTSTGGGNQPQHF TGTGCCAGCAGTCCAACCCCGACTAGTACAGGGGGCGGCAATCAGCCCCAGCATTTT
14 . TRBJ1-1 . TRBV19 CASSSPAGYTEAFF TGTGCCAGTAGTTCCCCCGCGGGGTACACTGAAGCTTTCTTT
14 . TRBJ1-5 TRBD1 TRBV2 CASKGAQGNQPQHF TGTGCCAGCAAGGGGGCGCAGGGCAATCAGCCCCAGCATTTT
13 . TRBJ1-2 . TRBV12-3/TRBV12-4 CASSLGGSYGYTF TGTGCCAGCAGTTTAGGGGGGTCCTATGGCTACACCTTC
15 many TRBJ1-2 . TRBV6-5 CASSREYRTASGYTF TGTGCCAGCAGCCGAGAGTACCGGACCGCGTCCGGCTACACCTTC